This T cell receptor (beta chain) derives from a study of blood T cell repertoires in COVID-19. Original handling: Estimates of nucleated cell counts were drawn from the amplification of reference gene primers. Method: immunoSEQ multiplex PCR; TCRdb's copy keeps in-frame clones and lacks some. V and J calls and clone size are given by that table; D and trimming were obtained from the DNA. The data show 95,000 to 150,000 clones, around three quarters seen once. The CDR3 covers 13 residues. Germline loops: CDR1 MDHEN, CDR2 SYDVKM. V was pared by 7 bases and J by 0 bases, with 10 bases between. V usage is TRBV28 and J usage is TRBJ2-7, with D unclear. Input material: peripheral blood. The sequence was obtained from a man in his sixties with active or convalescent COVID-19. This CDR3 is CASNAGSSYEQYF. CDR3 DNA: TGTGCCAGCAATGCAGGAAGCTCCTACGAGCAGTACTTC.